This TCR beta chain came from a study of cytomegalovirus exposure and HLA in healthy donors. Turning to the study itself: Inside one of the first data releases sat 75 million to 100 million unique TCRs taken from HLA-typed donors. Findings of the study overall: At a 0.05 false discovery rate, a later analysis found some 17,000 TCR beta sequences to be associated with HLA alleles. The study put roughly 160 TCR beta chains on its list as cytomegalovirus-associated.

This clone was observed a single time. What it binds is not known. The CDR3 length is 18 residues. V was cut by 2 bases and J by 0 bases, with 17 bases left in between. Germline assignment: CDR1 LGHNT and CDR2 FRNRAP. A multiplex PCR was run with 60 Vbeta primers and 13 Jbeta primers. TCRdb's table, derived via immunoSEQ multiplex PCR, lists solely in-frame clones and lacks some. The repertoire includes 80,000 or so clones, roughly four fifths of them detected once, and 9.5% to 13% sits in the top ten. Sequencing was carried out using PBMCs. This sequence was found in a male donor in good health and CMV-seropositive. The chain joins TRBV12-5 to TRBJ2-1; possible D gene TRBD2, 6 bases. The CDR3 DNA reads as TGTGCTAGTGGTTTGTCAACCGGCGGGAAGAGCTCCTACAATGAGCAGTTCTTC. Protein product: CASGLSTGGKSSYNEQFF.